The clone carrying this T cell receptor beta chain was detected only once. This sample is part of a study of regulatory T cells in long-lasting Graves disease. There are 19 residues in the CDR3. In germline, CDR1 is SGDLS, CDR2 YYNGEE. V lost 0 bases to trimming and J lost 5 bases; unmatched junction nucleotides: 10. CDR3 regions were amplified by Arm-PCR using iRepertoire HTBI primers to build TCR beta libraries. TCRdb passed the multiplex PCR reads through MiXCR, listing each CDR3 protein once. The table shows 200,000 to 250,000 distinct CDR3 sequences, with around 16% occurring only once. Indicated time point: newly diagnosed GD, antithyroid drugs for less than 3 months. Scientists built the TCR library using RNA that was extracted from PBMCs.

Sequencing was performed on peripheral blood mononuclear cells (PBMCs), taken at new diagnosis, from a patient treated with antithyroid drugs. This receptor was taken from a female donor with Graves disease. The V call is TRBV9, the J call TRBJ2-5, with TRBD2 identical over 16 bases. The CDR3 reads CASSVEGTSGRARGETQYF. The DNA for the CDR3 is TGTGCCAGCAGCGTAGAGGGGACTAGCGGGAGGGCGAGGGGGGAGACCCAGTACTTC.